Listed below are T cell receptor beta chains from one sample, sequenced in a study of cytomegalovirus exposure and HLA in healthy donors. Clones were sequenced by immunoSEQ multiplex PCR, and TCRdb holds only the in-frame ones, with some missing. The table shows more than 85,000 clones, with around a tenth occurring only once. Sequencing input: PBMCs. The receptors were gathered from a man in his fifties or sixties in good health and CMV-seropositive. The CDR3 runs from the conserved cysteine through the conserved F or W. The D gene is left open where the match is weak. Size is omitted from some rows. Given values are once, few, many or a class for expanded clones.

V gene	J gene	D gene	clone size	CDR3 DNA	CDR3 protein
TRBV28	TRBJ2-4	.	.	TGTGCCAGCAGTTCACTGCTGAGGGTCCCCAAAAACATTCAGTACTTC	CASSSLLRVPKNIQYF
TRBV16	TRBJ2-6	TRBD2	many	TGTGCCAGCAGCCCTCGACTAAGCGGGAGTTCTGGGGCCAACGTCCTGACTTTC	CASSPRLSGSSGANVLTF
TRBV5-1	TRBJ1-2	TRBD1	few	TGCGCCAGCAGCCTAGAGACAGGGGGCGCGATCTATGGCTACACCTTC	CASSLETGGAIYGYTF
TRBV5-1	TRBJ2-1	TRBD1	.	TGCGCCAGCAGCCGCCCGGGACAGGGGGCAAGTGAGCAGTTCTTC	CASSRPGQGASEQFF
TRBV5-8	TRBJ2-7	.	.	TGTGCCAGCAGCTTGACGCAGGGGTCCTACGAGCAGTACTTC	CASSLTQGSYEQYF
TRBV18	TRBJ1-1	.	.	TGTGCCAGCATTAACGACAGGAACCGAAACACTGAAGCTTTCTTT	CASINDRNRNTEAFF
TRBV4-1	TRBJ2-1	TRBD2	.	TGCGCCAGCAGCCAAGTCCCGGGATTAGCGGGTGTGACCTACAATGAGCAGTTCTTC	CASSQVPGLAGVTYNEQFF
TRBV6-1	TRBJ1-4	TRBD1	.	TGTGCCACCGCGACAGGGGGCGGGGGGGGTGAAAAACTGTTTTTT	CATATGGGGGEKLFF
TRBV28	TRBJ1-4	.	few	TGTGCCAGCACCCTAGGAGGGGCAACTAATGAAAAACTGTTTTTT	CASTLGGATNEKLFF
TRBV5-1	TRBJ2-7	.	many	TGCGCCAGCAGCTTGGATTCGGAGCCCTACGAGCAGTACTTC	CASSLDSEPYEQYF
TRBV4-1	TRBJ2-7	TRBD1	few	TGCGCCAGCAGCCAGTCGGGACAGGCTGAACCCTACGAGCAGTACTTC	CASSQSGQAEPYEQYF
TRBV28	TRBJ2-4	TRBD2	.	TGTGCCAGCAGTTTGACTAGCGGGAGGGGGATGGCCAAAAACATTCAGTACTTC	CASSLTSGRGMAKNIQYF
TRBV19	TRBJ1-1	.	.	TGTGCCAGCCCAGACAGGATGAACACTGAAGCTTTCTTT	CASPDRMNTEAFF
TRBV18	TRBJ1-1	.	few	TGTGCCAGCTCACCAGGCTCGTCGTCTCAGATCGCTGAAGCTTTCTTT	CASSPGSSSQIAEAFF
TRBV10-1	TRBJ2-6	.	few	TGCGCCAGCAGTGAGAAGGAGCAAGGGGGAGGGGCCTCTGGGGCCAACGTCCTGACTTTC	CASSEKEQGGGASGANVLTF
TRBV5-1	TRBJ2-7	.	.	TGCGCCAGCAGCTTTACCGGGAGAACCTACGAGCAGTACTTC	CASSFTGRTYEQYF
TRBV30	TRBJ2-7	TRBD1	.	TGTGCCTGGAGTGAGCAGGGGGCCGAGCAGTACTTC	CAWSEQGAEQYF
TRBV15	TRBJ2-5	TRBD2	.	TGTGCCACCAGCAGAGGGGGGACTAGCGGGAGAGGGAGACTAGAGACCCAGTACTTC	CATSRGGTSGRGRLETQYF
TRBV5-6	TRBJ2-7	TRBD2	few	TGTGCCAGCAGCTTGGGACGGGACGTGCTAGCGGGATACTACGAGCAGTACTTC	CASSLGRDVLAGYYEQYF
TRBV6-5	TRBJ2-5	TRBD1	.	TGTGCCAGCAGCCTGTACAGGGGTGAGACCCAGTACTTC	CASSLYRGETQYF
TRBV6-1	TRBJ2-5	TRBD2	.	TGTGCCAGCAGTGAAGGGGGAGCGGGAGGAGTAGAGACCCAGTACTTC	CASSEGGAGGVETQYF
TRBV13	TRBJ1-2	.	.	TGTGCCAGCAGCGAAAGGACTGTCTATGGCTACACCTTC	CASSERTVYGYTF
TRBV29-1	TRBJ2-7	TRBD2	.	TGCAGCGGGGGGGGTTCTCGAAACGAGCAGTACTTC	CSGGGSRNEQYF
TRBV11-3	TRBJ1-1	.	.	TGTGCCAGCAGCTTTTATCTGAACACTGAAGCTTTCTTT	CASSFYLNTEAFF
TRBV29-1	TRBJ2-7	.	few	TGCAGCGTTGAGGGGGCTTGGCAGGGGAGCTCCTACGAGCAGTACTTC	CSVEGAWQGSSYEQYF
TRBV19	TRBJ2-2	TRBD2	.	TGTGCCAGTAGTATACTGGCGGGAGGAGGGACCGGGGAGCTGTTTTTT	CASSILAGGGTGELFF